This TCR beta chain was recorded in a study of T cell clonotyping in hematopoietic cell transplantation. The data were produced by immunoSEQ multiplex PCR, yet TCRdb's version contains in-frame clones alone and is incomplete. The sample has 5,500 to 6,500 clones, about 78% seen once; the top ten hold 30% to 45%. About this clone itself: No antigen is known for it.

J was trimmed by 7 bases and V by 4 bases; bases with no gene match: 8. Per the germline V gene, CDR1 is SGHDT and CDR2 is YYEEEE. This CDR3 is 14 amino acids long. Study results and limitations: Higher Inverse Simpson Index values in graft donor and pretransplant recipient predicted broader posttransplant TCR diversity.

Recipient blood drawn about 28 days pretransplant and days 30, 100, 180 after. This clonotype was sampled from a male patient aged 70 to 85 who had an allogeneic stem cell transplant from an unrelated donor, so T cells may come from the graft donor. Some clones in this sample may be carry-over from other donors' samples. Sequenced material: peripheral blood mononuclear cells, taken 180 days after allogeneic stem cell transplant. The chain uses TRBV5-6 and TRBJ1-5, with 7 bases lining up with TRBD1. The CDR3 region is CASSPRQGGQPQHF. The DNA for the CDR3 is TGTGCCAGCAGCCCTAGACAGGGAGGACAGCCCCAGCATTTT.